The entry that follows covers one T cell receptor beta chain sequence. What it binds is unknown. It was with 60 Vbeta and 13 Jbeta primers that the PCR ran. Libraries were prepared by immunoSEQ multiplex PCR; TCRdb keeps only in-frame clonotypes and omits some of them. The profile shows fewer than 150,000 clones, approximately 80% of them singletons. With V trimmed by 8 bases and J by 2 bases, 9 bases remained unmatched. CDR1 is SNHLY and CDR2 is FYNNEI in the germline V gene. The CDR3 has 14 amino acids. The data were taken from a study of cytomegalovirus exposure and HLA in healthy donors. Points from the study as a whole: Most TCR sequences were rare, but some public TCRs occurred in many donors. The classifier reportedly diagnosed cytomegalovirus status with high sensitivity and specificity.

The sequence was collected from a male donor in good health and CMV-seronegative. The chain is built from TRBV2 and TRBJ2-7, with 7 bases identical to TRBD1. Sequencing used PBMCs. CDR3 sequence: CASRDSSITYEQYF. CDR3 bases: TGTGCCAGCCGGGACAGTTCGATTACCTACGAGCAGTACTTC.